These T cell receptor beta chains were read from a single sample in a study of cytomegalovirus exposure and HLA in healthy donors. Libraries were prepared by immunoSEQ multiplex PCR; TCRdb keeps only in-frame clonotypes and omits some of them. The sample lists roughly 84,000 clones, 78% seen once, with 5.5% in the top ten. The specimen sequenced was PBMCs. The receptor set was obtained from a male donor in good health and CMV-seropositive. CDR3s include the opening cysteine and the closing phenylalanine or tryptophan. A D gene is named only where the DNA matches it firmly. The size entry is marked missing in some rows and otherwise reads once, few, many or a size class.

>TRBJ1-3|NA|few|17|TRBV11-2
TGTGCCAGCAGCCAGACGGTACAGGGTCGCGCTGGAAACACCATATATTTT
CASSQTVQGRAGNTIYF
>TRBJ1-5|NA|NA|13|TRBV27
TGTGCCAGCAGTTTATCGCGGGTCTTGCCCCAGCATTTT
CASSLSRVLPQHF
>TRBJ1-1|NA|NA|16|TRBV7-9
TGTGCCAGCAGCTTAGTTCCCCGGGGGGCCGACACTGAAGCTTTCTTT
CASSLVPRGADTEAFF
>TRBJ2-3|TRBD2|once|16|TRBV4-2
TGTGCCAGCAGCCAAGATTATAGCGGGAGCGGGAATACGCAGTATTTT
CASSQDYSGSGNTQYF
>TRBJ1-1|NA|NA|15|TRBV28
TGTGCCAGCAGTTCCCCCTCGGGGGTACGATATGAAGCTTTCTTT
CASSSPSGVRYEAFF
>TRBJ1-1|TRBD1|NA|15|TRBV27
TGTGCCAGCAGACGAGGGGACAGGCTCAACACTGAAGCTTTCTTT
CASRRGDRLNTEAFF
>TRBJ2-3|TRBD2|NA|16|TRBV7-6
TGTGCCAGCAGTCCGGCTCGCGGGGGGGCCACAGATACGCAGTATTTT
CASSPARGGATDTQYF
>TRBJ2-1|NA|NA|18|TRBV28
TGTGCCAGCAGTTTCTCTGATGATAGCGTACGCTCCTACAATGAGCAGTTCTTC
CASSFSDDSVRSYNEQFF
>TRBJ2-3|TRBD2|NA|14|TRBV28
TGTGCCAGCAGAGATGGGACTATCACAGATACGCAGTATTTT
CASRDGTITDTQYF
>TRBJ1-2|NA|once|13|TRBV13
TGTGCCAGCAGCTTTCGCGAGCACTATGGCTACACCTTC
CASSFREHYGYTF
>TRBJ2-2|NA|NA|16|TRBV7-7
TGTGCCAGCAGCTTAGATGCGGGTAGGAACACCGGGGAGCTGTTTTTT
CASSLDAGRNTGELFF
>TRBJ2-3|NA|NA|14|TRBV6-1
TGTGCCAGCAGTGTTATAGGGGGACCAGATACGCAGTATTTT
CASSVIGGPDTQYF
>TRBJ1-1|TRBD1|NA|16|TRBV5-4
TGTGCCAGCAGCCTCCGACAGGGGGCGCAGAACACTGAAGCTTTCTTT
CASSLRQGAQNTEAFF
>TRBJ2-7|TRBD2|NA|15|TRBV7-6
TGTGCCAGCAGCCCGTCACTAGCGACACCCTACGAGCAGTACTTC
CASSPSLATPYEQYF
>TRBJ2-3|TRBD2|NA|15|TRBV27
TGTGCCAGCAGTTTATTTGCGGGAGACACAGATACGCAGTATTTT
CASSLFAGDTDTQYF
>TRBJ2-3|TRBD2|once|16|TRBV18
TGTGCCAGCTCACCACGTGCGGGAGGGAGCACAGATACGCAGTATTTT
CASSPRAGGSTDTQYF
>TRBJ1-5|NA|NA|14|TRBV27
TGTGCCAGCAGTCTGGGGGGTTCAAGGCAGCCCCAGCATTTT
CASSLGGSRQPQHF
>TRBJ2-5|TRBD2|few|15|TRBV6-4
TGTGCCAGCAGTGCCGTAGCGGGGGCGGAAGAGACCCAGTACTTC
CASSAVAGAEETQYF
>TRBJ2-3|NA|NA|15|TRBV7-9
TGTGCCAGCAGGCAAACGGATAGCTTCTTGGATACGCAGTATTTT
CASRQTDSFLDTQYF
>TRBJ2-5|NA|few|13|TRBV7-2
TGTGCCAGCAGCTCCGGCAGGAGGCTGAGCCAGTACTTC
CASSSGRRLSQYF
>TRBJ2-4|NA|NA|14|TRBV5-4
TGTGCCAGCAGCTATGGGGGGGCCAAAAACATTCAGTACTTC
CASSYGGAKNIQYF